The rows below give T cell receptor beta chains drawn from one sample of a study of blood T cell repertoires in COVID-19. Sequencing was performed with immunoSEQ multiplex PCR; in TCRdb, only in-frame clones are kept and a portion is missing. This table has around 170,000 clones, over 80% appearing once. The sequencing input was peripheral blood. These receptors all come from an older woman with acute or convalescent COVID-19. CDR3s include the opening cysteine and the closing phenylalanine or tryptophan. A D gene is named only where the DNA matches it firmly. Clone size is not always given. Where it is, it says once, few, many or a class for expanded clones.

CDR3: CASSRIQNSNQPQHF
DNA: TGTGCCAGCAGTAGGATACAGAATAGCAATCAGCCCCAGCATTTT
J: TRBJ1-5
V: TRBV6-2/TRBV6-3
size: -
D: -

CDR3: CASSFGQGARSGYTF
DNA: TGTGCCAGCAGCTTCGGACAGGGGGCGCGGAGTGGCTACACCTTC
J: TRBJ1-2
V: TRBV13
size: few
D: TRBD1

CDR3: CASGFLLDEQFF
DNA: TGTGCTAGTGGTTTCCTCCTTGATGAGCAGTTCTTC
J: TRBJ2-1
V: TRBV12-5
size: -
D: -

CDR3: CASSEDYSGGRYNEQFF
DNA: TGTGCCAGCAGCGAAGATTACAGCGGGGGGAGGTACAATGAGCAGTTCTTC
J: TRBJ2-1
V: TRBV4-2
size: -
D: TRBD2

CDR3: CASAGRSYEQYF
DNA: TGTGCCAGCGCGGGGCGCTCCTACGAGCAGTACTTC
J: TRBJ2-7
V: TRBV28
size: -
D: -

CDR3: CASSSFDWGGAFF
DNA: TGTGCCAGCAGTAGCTTCGATTGGGGGGGTGCTTTCTTT
J: TRBJ1-1
V: TRBV25-1
size: -
D: -

CDR3: CASSFPDRNTEAFF
DNA: TGTGCCAGCAGCTTCCCGGACAGGAACACTGAAGCTTTCTTT
J: TRBJ1-1
V: TRBV11-2
size: -
D: -

CDR3: CASSLWGQGSDTGELFF
DNA: TGTGCCAGCAGTTTATGGGGACAGGGGTCCGACACCGGGGAGCTGTTTTTT
J: TRBJ2-2
V: TRBV27
size: -
D: TRBD1

CDR3: CASSQERNLQGAASGNTIYF
DNA: TGCGCCAGCAGCCAAGAACGCAACCTTCAGGGGGCGGCCTCTGGAAACACCATATATTTT
J: TRBJ1-3
V: TRBV4-3
size: -
D: TRBD1

CDR3: CASSLRREADTEAFF
DNA: TGCGCCAGCAGCTTGCGCAGGGAGGCGGACACTGAAGCTTTCTTT
J: TRBJ1-1
V: TRBV5-1
size: -
D: -

CDR3: CASSYSRTGGEQYF
DNA: TGTGCCAGCAGTTACTCCCGGACAGGGGGCGAGCAGTACTTC
J: TRBJ2-7
V: TRBV6-5
size: -
D: TRBD1

CDR3: CASRVSGGTETQYF
DNA: TGTGCCAGCAGGGTTAGCGGGGGTACGGAGACCCAGTACTTC
J: TRBJ2-5
V: TRBV2
size: -
D: TRBD2

CDR3: CARSLFRQVGDTGELFF
DNA: TGTGCCAGAAGCTTATTTCGACAGGTGGGGGACACCGGGGAGCTGTTTTTT
J: TRBJ2-2
V: TRBV5-3
size: -
D: -

CDR3: CASSFLASQGNTEAFF
DNA: TGTGCCAGCAGTTTCCTGGCGTCACAGGGAAACACTGAAGCTTTCTTT
J: TRBJ1-1
V: TRBV6-5
size: -
D: -

CDR3: CASSGGLAGGLTDTQYF
DNA: TGCGCCAGCAGTGGGGGACTAGCGGGGGGCCTCACAGATACGCAGTATTTT
J: TRBJ2-3
V: TRBV10-2
size: -
D: TRBD2

CDR3: CAWSVSSTDTQYF
DNA: TGTGCCTGGAGTGTTTCTAGCACAGATACGCAGTATTTT
J: TRBJ2-3
V: TRBV30
size: -
D: -

CDR3: CASSYSIRQDWNTEAFF
DNA: TGTGCCAGCAGTTACTCGATAAGGCAGGACTGGAACACTGAAGCTTTCTTT
J: TRBJ1-1
V: TRBV6-2/TRBV6-3
size: -
D: -

CDR3: CASSLAGQPNYGYTF
DNA: TGCGCCAGCAGCTTGGCGGGACAGCCTAACTATGGCTACACCTTC
J: TRBJ1-2
V: TRBV5-1
size: -
D: TRBD1

CDR3: CASSTLGENQPQHF
DNA: TGTGCCAGTAGTACCCTCGGGGAGAATCAGCCCCAGCATTTT
J: TRBJ1-5
V: TRBV19
size: -
D: -

CDR3: CASSRTGTYYGYTF
DNA: TGTGCCAGCTCAAGGACAGGGACATACTATGGCTACACCTTC
J: TRBJ1-2
V: TRBV18
size: -
D: TRBD1

CDR3: CAISATEAGPQHF
DNA: TGTGCCATCAGCGCAACGGAGGCGGGGCCCCAGCATTTT
J: TRBJ1-5
V: TRBV10-3
size: -
D: -

CDR3: CASSQQGYGNQPQHF
DNA: TGTGCCAGCAGCCAACAGGGTTACGGCAATCAGCCCCAGCATTTT
J: TRBJ1-5
V: TRBV7-2
size: -
D: -

CDR3: CASSLGPIGYTF
DNA: TGTGCCAGCAGCCTGGGCCCTATTGGCTACACCTTC
J: TRBJ1-2
V: TRBV3-1/TRBV3-2
size: -
D: -

CDR3: CAWSPQYTGELFF
DNA: TGTGCCTGGAGTCCGCAGTACACCGGGGAGCTGTTTTTT
J: TRBJ2-2
V: TRBV30
size: -
D: -

CDR3: CASSVTGANLNQPQHF
DNA: TGTGCCAGCAGTGTTACAGGGGCGAACCTCAATCAGCCCCAGCATTTT
J: TRBJ1-5
V: TRBV28
size: -
D: TRBD1

CDR3: CASSPTGTASYEQYF
DNA: TGTGCCAGCAGTCCTACCGGGACAGCTTCCTACGAGCAGTACTTC
J: TRBJ2-7
V: TRBV7-2
size: few
D: TRBD1

CDR3: CASSPRDYMNTEAFF
DNA: TGCGCCAGCAGCCCCAGAGACTACATGAACACTGAAGCTTTCTTT
J: TRBJ1-1
V: TRBV5-1
size: -
D: -

CDR3: CASSPGQGGNSPLHF
DNA: TGTGCCAGCAGCCCCGGACAGGGCGGCAATTCACCCCTCCACTTT
J: TRBJ1-6
V: TRBV7-6
size: -
D: TRBD1